This T cell receptor (beta chain) is from a study of tumor-infiltrating lymphocytes in oesophageal squamous cell carcinoma. From the PCR reads, TCRdb called clonotypes with MiXCR, one entry per CDR3 protein. The sample records some 15,000 distinct CDR3 sequences, 46% being singletons. This TCR came from a male donor with esophageal squamous cell carcinoma. Sequencing input: blood.

Here the CDR3 DNA reads TGCGCCAGCAGTGATCGCTTCGGGACTAGCGGGGGCATATACGAGCAGTACTTC. Translating gives CASSDRFGTSGGIYEQYF. The chain carries TRBV10-2 and TRBJ2-7; 14 bases are a match to TRBD2. Trimming took 3 bases from V and 4 from J; bases not matched to a gene: 11. The CDR3 is 18 residues long. The V gene's germline CDR1 is WSHSY and CDR2 SAAADI.